One and the same sample provided the 3 T cell receptor beta chains below, sequenced in a study of blood T cells in healthy people across ages. A J-beta primer mix and a sample-barcoded 5' primer were used in a second PCR of about 7 to 12 cycles. TCRdb redid the calling of the 5' RACE reads with MiXCR, one entry per CDR3 protein. The sample holds some 1,800,000 distinct CDR3 sequences, about two fifths seen once. The material sequenced was blood. The receptors stem from a human donor in good health.

The chain employs TRBV12-3 or TRBV12-4 and TRBJ1-5, with 8 bases aligning to TRBD1. After removal of 6 bases from V and 4 bases from J, the junction contained 14 bases not matched to a gene. This CDR3 comprises 17 residues. The CDR3 sequence: CASSSQILGQVNQPQHF. In DNA form, the CDR3 reads TGTGCCAGCAGCTCCCAAATACTGGGACAGGTTAATCAGCCCCAGCATTTT.

A few counts support this clonotype. The V gene is TRBV7-2, the J gene TRBJ2-5; D might be TRBD1 (6 bases). Germline lookup yields CDR1 SGHTA and CDR2 FQGNSA. Between the trimmed V and J ends, which lost 4 bases and 5 bases, there was a span of 17 bases. This CDR3 has 15 residues. This chain's CDR3 is CASSSGTSGWETQYF. The CDR3 DNA follows: TGTGCCAGCAGCTCCGGGACATCGGGTTGGGAGACCCAGTACTTC.

The genes are TRBV7-9 and TRBJ1-2; no firm D call. CDR1 is SEHNR and CDR2 is FQNEAQ in the germline V gene (reference sequence). V was shortened by 5 bases and J by 0 bases, with 22 bases between the two germline ends. The CDR3 runs 18 residues. The CDR3 nucleotides are TGTGCCAGCAGCCCCTCCCGGGGTCGGGGAATTACTAACTATGGCTACACCTTC. Translated: CASSPSRGRGITNYGYTF. Supplemented by reference TRBV7-9 and TRBJ1-2, the full variable domain reads DTGVSQNPRHKITKRGQNVTFRCDPISEHNRLYWYRQTLGQGPEFLTYFQNEAQLEKSRLLSDRFSAERPKGSFSTLEIQRTEQGDSAMYLCASSPSRGRGITNYGYTFGSGTRLTVV.